This TCR beta chain was documented in a study of shared clonotypes between healthy human individuals. Study context: Donors had three CD4 naive, three CD4 memory, two CD8 naive and one CD8 memory plate apiece. General study findings and limits: Across a handful of donors, naive CD4 shared approximately 4.5%, naive CD8 around 3.5%, memory CD4 more than 2%, memory CD8 over 0.3%. Sorted-subset sequencing, rarefaction showed, was incomplete despite large depth.

DNA at 200 ng, some 31,000 T cell genomes, went into sorted-subset replicate PCRs. Clones were read by immunoSEQ multiplex PCR, and TCRdb kept only the in-frame ones, dropping some. The table lists about 2.1 million clones, approximately 94% of them singletons. Naive CD8 cells comprised CD45RO-negative, CCR7-positively selected cells, excluding terminally differentiated effector memory CD45RA+ cells. In regard to this clone: Its specificity is not known.

V shed 5 bases, J shed 4 bases, and the junction held 4 bases outside the gene matches. The CDR3 length is 15 residues. CDR1 is SGHTA and CDR2 is FQGNSA in the germline V gene. The rearrangement links TRBV7-2 to TRBJ2-5; TRBD2 matches 13 bases. This TCR came from a man younger than 30 in good health. Some clones in this sample may be carry-over from other donors' samples. Specimen: naive CD8+ T cells from PBMCs. The CDR3 region is CASSDTSGRGETQYF. The CDR3 nucleotides are TGTGCCAGCAGCGACACTAGCGGGAGGGGAGAGACCCAGTACTTC.